Presented here are 27 T cell receptor beta chains from one specimen sequenced in a study of blood T cell repertoires in COVID-19. Produced via immunoSEQ multiplex PCR; TCRdb's table is partial and in-frame only. Found here are around 170,000 clones, about 80% of them singletons; the top ten hold more than 10%. Sequencing was done on a sample of PBMCs or T cells enriched from blood (not recorded which). The source of these receptors is a man aged 50 or older who had recovered from COVID-19.

The genes are TRBV7-6 and TRBJ1-2; 10 bases fit TRBD1. This CDR3 is 15 amino acids long. The ends lost 6 bases at V and 2 bases at J; junction bases unmatched: 6. Germline V gene lookup returns CDR1 SGHVS and CDR2 FNYEAQ. CDR3 sequence (DNA): TGTGCCAGCAGTTTACCGGGACAGGGGAACTATGGCTACACCTTC. Its protein product is CASSLPGQGNYGYTF.

This rearrangement joins TRBV27 to TRBJ2-7, with 9 bases fitting TRBD1. The germline V gene encodes CDR1 MNHEY and CDR2 SMNVEV (reference sequence). This CDR3 has 15 amino acids. J gave up 2 bases and V 5 bases, and 7 bases lay outside the gene matches. The CDR3 DNA is TGTGCCAGCAGTCCGGAGACAGGGGGGACCTACGAGCAGTACTTC. Residues: CASSPETGGTYEQYF.

V usage is TRBV12-3 or TRBV12-4 and J usage is TRBJ2-7; 8 bases line up with TRBD1. This CDR3 comprises 13 residues. With V trimmed by 7 bases and J by 0 bases, 2 bases remained unmatched. CDR3 protein: CASTGGPSYEQYF. In DNA form, the CDR3 reads TGTGCCAGCACAGGGGGCCCCTCCTACGAGCAGTACTTC.

The chain carries TRBV7-2 and TRBJ2-7; maybe TRBD2 (6 bases). The V gene lost 6 bases and the J gene lost 4 bases, with 19 bases spanning the gap. CDR3 size: 15 residues. Germline V gene data show CDR1 as SGHTA and CDR2 as FQGNSA. CDR3: CASRRLAGAGYEQYF. The CDR3 DNA sequence: TGTGCCAGCAGAAGGCTAGCTGGGGCGGGGTACGAGCAGTACTTC.

V is TRBV7-2 and J is TRBJ1-5, with 7 positions matching TRBD1. With 4 bases clipped from V and 5 bases from J, the junction kept 8 bases outside the gene matches. Germline V gene lookup returns CDR1 SGHTA and CDR2 FQGNSA. CDR3 length: 15 residues. The CDR3 coding sequence is TGTGCCAGCAGCTGGAAGACAGGGAGAGATCAGCCCCAGCATTTT. Protein sequence: CASSWKTGRDQPQHF.

V and J are TRBV4-3 and TRBJ1-6, with TRBD1 matching over 7 bases. The V gene's germline CDR1 is LGHNA and CDR2 YSLEER. This CDR3 has 18 residues. Unmatched junction bases numbered 11, after V lost 4 bases and J lost 2 bases. Written as DNA, the CDR3 is TGCGCCAGCAGCCCCGAGACAGGGCTTTTCACCTATAATTCACCCCTCCACTTT. Protein: CASSPETGLFTYNSPLHF.

The chain couples TRBV5-1 to TRBJ1-6; TRBD1 matches at 9 bases. The junction had 6 bases not matched to a gene; V was cut back by 4 bases and J by 10 bases. Germline V gene lookup returns CDR1 SGHRS and CDR2 YFSETQ. The CDR3 has 14 amino acids. The CDR3 DNA reads TGCGCCAGCAGCGTTGGACAGGGGTTCTCACCCCTCCACTTT. Translation: CASSVGQGFSPLHF.

The chain couples TRBV2 to TRBJ1-1; D possibly corresponds to TRBD1 (6 bases). Germline V gene lookup returns CDR1 SNHLY and CDR2 FYNNEI. The CDR3 consists of 15 residues. V dropped 5 bases and J dropped 4 bases, with 17 bases sitting between them. As DNA, the CDR3 is TGTGCCAGCAGTCTGGACAGCCGGAAGAGCACTGAAGCTTTCTTT. The encoded protein is CASSLDSRKSTEAFF.

The chain couples TRBV2 to TRBJ2-3, with a possible D match to TRBD2 (5 bases). Looked up from germline, CDR1 is SNHLY and CDR2 is FYNNEI. The ends were cut back, 6 bases at V and 4 bases at J, with 8 bases in the middle. There are 12 residues in the CDR3. CDR3 DNA sequence: TGTGCCAGCAGGGGAGCGGCAGATACGCAGTATTTT. It encodes CASRGAADTQYF.

The V call is TRBV28, the J call TRBJ2-7; the D gene is possibly TRBD1 (5 bases). Deletions cut 4 bases from V and 6 bases from J, with 13 bases between. The CDR3 consists of 13 residues. Germline V gene data show CDR1 as MDHEN and CDR2 as SYDVKM. The CDR3 protein is CASSSPDSSEQYF. Written as DNA, the CDR3 is TGTGCCAGCAGTTCACCTGACAGCAGCGAGCAGTACTTC.

The rearrangement uses TRBV10-1 and TRBJ2-3, with TRBD1 matching 12 bases. The CDR3 is made up of 17 amino acids. V shed 3 bases, J shed 4 bases, and the junction held 8 bases outside the gene matches. The germline CDR1 and CDR2 sequences are WNHNN and SYGVQD (reference sequence). CDR3 nucleotide sequence: TGCGCCAGCAGTGATATTCCGGGACAGGGGGCCCCAGATACGCAGTATTTT. Protein product: CASSDIPGQGAPDTQYF.

The table lists this clone with a count of one. The chain is built from TRBV25-1 and TRBJ1-2; TRBD1 aligns across 10 bases. The CDR3 is 14 amino acids. Germline CDR1 is MGHDK and CDR2 is SYGVNS. V shed 5 bases and J 8 bases; nucleotides not matched to a gene: 8. The CDR3 reads CASSSGTGVEGYTF. CDR3 in DNA: TGTGCCAGCAGTTCCGGGACAGGGGTTGAGGGCTACACCTTC.

The CDR3 spells CASRGQGAEQFF. The CDR3 bases are TGTGCCAGCAGGGGGCAGGGGGCCGAGCAGTTCTTC. This chain links TRBV2 with TRBJ2-1; 8 nucleotides match TRBD1. Germline V CDR1 and CDR2: SNHLY, FYNNEI. CDR3 length: 12 residues. After removal of 6 bases from V and 10 bases from J, the junction contained 5 bases not matched to a gene.

In its sample, this clone was seen many times. CDR3 sequence reads: CAISRPLAGVSSEQFF. The CDR3 DNA is TGTGCCATCAGCCGACCTCTAGCGGGGGTTAGTAGTGAGCAGTTCTTC. V is TRBV10-3 and J is TRBJ2-1; 10 positions agree with TRBD2. Germline loops: CDR1 ENHRY, CDR2 SYGVKD. V was clipped by 6 bases and J by 9 bases; unmatched bases: 14. The CDR3 contains 16 residues.

This chain uses TRBV7-9 with TRBJ1-1; D not resolved. The CDR3 has 16 residues. Germline V lookup: CDR1 SEHNR, CDR2 FQNEAQ (reference sequence). The V end lost 1 base, the J end lost 3 bases, and 15 bases lay between the germline ends. CDR3 region: CASSLGRPLGDTEAFF. In DNA, the CDR3 is TGTGCCAGCAGCTTAGGGAGGCCCCTTGGGGACACTGAAGCTTTCTTT.

The V gene is TRBV30, the J gene TRBJ1-1; 10 bases are a match to TRBD1. V trimming: 3 bases; J trimming: 5 bases; junction bases outside the gene matches: 12. Per the germline V gene, CDR1 is GTSNPN and CDR2 is SVGIG (reference sequence). The CDR3 runs to 16 residues. This CDR3 is CAWRRRDRGIGTEAFF. The CDR3 region has the DNA TGTGCCTGGAGACGCCGGGACAGGGGAATTGGGACTGAAGCTTTCTTT.

V usage is TRBV28 and J usage is TRBJ1-5; 7 bases agree with TRBD1. Germline CDR1 reads MDHEN; CDR2 reads SYDVKM. The V segment lost 7 bases and the J segment 6 bases; nucleotides outside the gene matches: 12. The CDR3 has 15 amino acids. The CDR3 nucleotides read TGTGCCAGCAACATACAGGGGAGCGGGGGTCAGCCCCAGCATTTT. This translates into CASNIQGSGGQPQHF.

The chain has TRBV11-2 and TRBJ2-1; 9 bases are a match to TRBD2. This CDR3 region has 16 residues. Germline CDR1 and CDR2: SGHAT and FQNNGV. Germline trimming cut 5 bases from V and 7 bases from J; bases unmatched to any gene: 12. CDR3 DNA: TGTGCCAGCAGCCGGCCGGGGGCGGGGGGGCTGAATGAGCAGTTCTTC. Amino acid sequence: CASSRPGAGGLNEQFF.

The rearrangement uses TRBV5-1 and TRBJ1-5, with D possibly TRBD1 on 5 matching bases. Deletions cut 4 bases from V and 6 bases from J, with 17 bases between. CDR1 is SGHRS and CDR2 is YFSETQ in the germline V gene. The CDR3 length is 15 residues. CDR3 in amino acids: CASSPGGEATQPQHF. The CDR3, as DNA: TGCGCCAGCAGCCCCGGGGGGGAGGCGACTCAGCCCCAGCATTTT.

This chain uses TRBV9 with TRBJ2-7; D is unresolved. Germline CDR1 and CDR2: SGDLS and YYNGEE. Deletions cut 4 bases from V and 0 bases from J, with 11 bases between. The CDR3 loop spans 14 amino acids. CDR3: CASSLEQSSYEQYF. The CDR3 region has the DNA TGTGCCAGCAGCCTCGAACAGAGCTCCTACGAGCAGTACTTC.

The V call is TRBV21-1, the J call TRBJ1-2. TRBV21-1 is tagged as a pseudogene. This CDR3 comprises 15 residues. CDR3: CASSKVRGENYGYTF. In DNA, the CDR3 is TGTGCCAGCAGCAAAGTTCGGGGGGAGAACTATGGCTACACCTTC.

This rearrangement joins TRBV6-1 to TRBJ1-3; D is possibly TRBD1 (5 bases). Per germline, CDR1 MNHNS and CDR2 SASEGT. Trimming removed 0 bases from V and 5 bases from J, with 17 bases in between. The length of the CDR3 is 17 residues. The chain's CDR3 is CASSEATGQGLRNTIYF. The DNA for the CDR3 is TGTGCCAGCAGTGAAGCGACTGGGCAGGGACTAAGAAACACCATATATTTT.

The V gene is TRBV12-3 or TRBV12-4, the J gene TRBJ2-7; no firm D call. The germline V and J ends were trimmed by 2 bases and 3 bases, with 5 bases remaining between them. CDR3 length: 12 amino acids. The CDR3 DNA follows: TGTGCCAGCAGTTTAAGGAGCTACGAGCAGTACTTC. It translates to CASSLRSYEQYF.

In its sample, this clone was seen once. The rearrangement links TRBV19 to TRBJ1-2, with a possible D match to TRBD1 (5 bases). This CDR3 contains 11 residues. The V gene lost 6 bases and the J gene lost 8 bases, with 10 bases spanning the gap. Germline V CDR1 and CDR2: LNHDA, SQIVND (reference sequence). CDR3 sequence: CASRNRLGYTF. The CDR3 DNA follows: TGTGCCAGTAGGAACAGGCTAGGCTACACCTTC.

The V call is TRBV4-2, the J call TRBJ2-7; weak D call: TRBD1 (5 bases). The V gene lost 0 bases and the J gene lost 3 bases, with 12 bases spanning the gap. The CDR3 extends over 15 amino acids. Germline V gene data show CDR1 as LGHNA and CDR2 as YNFKEQ. CDR3 in DNA: TGTGCCAGCAGCCAAGATCAGGACACCTACTACGAGCAGTACTTC. Its protein product is CASSQDQDTYYEQYF.

The chain joins TRBV3-1 (or the pseudogene TRBV3-2) to TRBJ1-1; possibly TRBD1 for D (5 bases). The V end was cut by 5 bases, the J end by 3 bases, with 13 bases between. The CDR3 length is 14 residues. CDR1 LGHDT and CDR2 YNNKEL come from the germline V gene (reference sequence). As DNA, the CDR3 is TGTGCCAGCAGCTTCAGGGCGGCCGACACTGAAGCTTTCTTT. This gives the protein CASSFRAADTEAFF.

As regards this clone: Other nucleotide sequences in the sample specify the same CDR3. The chain joins TRBV6-2 or TRBV6-3 to TRBJ1-6; TRBD1 aligns across 7 bases. The CDR3 loop spans 14 amino acids. V lost 1 base to trimming and J lost 7 bases; unmatched junction nucleotides: 1. CDR1 MNHEY and CDR2 SVGEGT come from the germline V gene. CDR3 coding DNA: TGTGCCAGCAGTTACTTACAGGGGAATTCACCCCTCCACTTT. This sequence encodes CASSYLQGNSPLHF.